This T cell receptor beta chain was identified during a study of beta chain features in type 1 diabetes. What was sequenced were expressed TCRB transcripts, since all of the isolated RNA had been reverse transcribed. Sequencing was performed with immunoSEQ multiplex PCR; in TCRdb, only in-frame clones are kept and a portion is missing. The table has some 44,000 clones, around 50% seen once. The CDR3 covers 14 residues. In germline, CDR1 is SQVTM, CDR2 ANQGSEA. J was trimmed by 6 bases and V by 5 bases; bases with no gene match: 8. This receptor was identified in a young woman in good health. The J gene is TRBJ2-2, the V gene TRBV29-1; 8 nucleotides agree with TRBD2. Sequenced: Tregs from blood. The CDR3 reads CSVQPAGVAGELFF. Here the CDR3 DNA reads TGCAGCGTTCAGCCAGCGGGAGTGGCCGGGGAGCTGTTTTTT.